A selection of T cell receptor beta chains follows, all from one sample in a study of Ad26.COV2.S vaccination and SARS-CoV-2 variants. Assay: immunoSEQ multiplex PCR; the TCRdb copy retains only in-frame clones and omits some. The repertoire has some 250,000 clones, 88% of them found once; the top ten carry around 11%. Source: peripheral blood, taken in a trial of Ad26.COV2.S vaccine versus placebo. These TCRs come from a person between 18 and 65 years old who received the Ad26.COV2.S COVID-19 vaccine or a placebo. Both conserved end residues are part of each CDR3. Fields, in order: V gene, J gene, CDR3 protein.

TRBV20-1	TRBJ1-5	CSASQGSDQPQHF
TRBV29-1	TRBJ2-7	CSVEHPSGGEQYF
TRBV7-9	TRBJ1-5	CASSLAGRGRDQPQHF
TRBV7-2	TRBJ1-1	CAIARAPWDTEAFF
TRBV24-1	TRBJ2-7	CATSDSGPAGYEQYF
TRBV6-6	TRBJ1-5	CASSLGMGRSNQPQHF
TRBV7-2	TRBJ2-2	CASTLGVSGGPNTGELFF
TRBV4-3	TRBJ2-3	CASSSRDSPTDTQYF
TRBV18	TRBJ2-4	CASAGLAHSIQYF
TRBV4-2	TRBJ1-2	CASSNPSDSHYGYTF
TRBV3-1/TRBV3-2	TRBJ2-1	CASSDRLGIYNEQFF
TRBV27	TRBJ2-7	CASIFGREQYF